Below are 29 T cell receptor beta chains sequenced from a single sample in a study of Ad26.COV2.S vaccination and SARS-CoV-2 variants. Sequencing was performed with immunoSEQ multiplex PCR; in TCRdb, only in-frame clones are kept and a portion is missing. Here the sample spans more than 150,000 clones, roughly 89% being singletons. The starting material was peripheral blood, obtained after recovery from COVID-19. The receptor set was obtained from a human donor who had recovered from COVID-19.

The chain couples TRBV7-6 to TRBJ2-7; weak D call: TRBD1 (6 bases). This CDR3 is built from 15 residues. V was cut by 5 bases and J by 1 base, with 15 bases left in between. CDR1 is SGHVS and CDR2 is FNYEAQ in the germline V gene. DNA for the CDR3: TGTGCCAGCAGCCCTCTTAGCAGGGGTTCCTACGAGCAGTACTTC. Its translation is CASSPLSRGSYEQYF.

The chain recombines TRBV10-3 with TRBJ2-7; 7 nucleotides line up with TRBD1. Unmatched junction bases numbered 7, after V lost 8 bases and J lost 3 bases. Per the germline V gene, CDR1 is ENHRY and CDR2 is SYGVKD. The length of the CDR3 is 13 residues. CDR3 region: CAIGRQGDYEQYF. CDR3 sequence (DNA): TGTGCCATCGGCCGGCAGGGGGACTACGAGCAGTACTTC.

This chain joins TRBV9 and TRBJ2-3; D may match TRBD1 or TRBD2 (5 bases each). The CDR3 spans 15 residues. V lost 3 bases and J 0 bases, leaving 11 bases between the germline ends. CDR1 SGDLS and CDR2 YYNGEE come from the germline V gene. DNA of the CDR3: TGTGCCAGCAGCGGACGATGGGGGAGCACAGATACGCAGTATTTT. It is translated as CASSGRWGSTDTQYF.

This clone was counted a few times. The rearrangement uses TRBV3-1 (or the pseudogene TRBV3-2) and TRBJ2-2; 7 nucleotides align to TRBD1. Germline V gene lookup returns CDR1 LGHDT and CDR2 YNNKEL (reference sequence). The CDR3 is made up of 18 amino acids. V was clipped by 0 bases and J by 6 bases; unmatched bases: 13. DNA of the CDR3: TGTGCCAGCAGCCAAGATTACTTTACACAGGGGTGGGCCGGGGAGCTGTTTTTT. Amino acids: CASSQDYFTQGWAGELFF.

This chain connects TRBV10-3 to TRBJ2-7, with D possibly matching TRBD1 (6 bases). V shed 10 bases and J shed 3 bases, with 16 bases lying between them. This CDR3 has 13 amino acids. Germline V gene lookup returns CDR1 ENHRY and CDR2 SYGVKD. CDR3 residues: CATGLDSNYEQYF. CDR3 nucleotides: TGTGCCACCGGTTTGGACAGCAACTACGAGCAGTACTTC.

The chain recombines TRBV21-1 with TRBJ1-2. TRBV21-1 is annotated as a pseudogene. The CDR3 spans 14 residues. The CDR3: CASSKREVGGGYTF. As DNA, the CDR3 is TGTGCCAGCAGCAAAAGAGAGGTGGGAGGTGGCTACACCTTC.

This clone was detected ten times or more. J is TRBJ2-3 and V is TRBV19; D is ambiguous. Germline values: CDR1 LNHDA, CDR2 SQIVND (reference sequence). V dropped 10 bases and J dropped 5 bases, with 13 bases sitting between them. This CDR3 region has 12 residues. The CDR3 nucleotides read TGTGCCACCCGGATTGCAGGAGATACGCAGTATTTT. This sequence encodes CATRIAGDTQYF.

CDR3 residues: CASSLAAGGTEAFF. Here the CDR3 DNA reads TGTGCCAGCAGCTTAGCGGCAGGAGGGACTGAAGCTTTCTTT. J is TRBJ1-1 and V is TRBV7-8; D ambiguous. There are 14 residues in the CDR3. With 0 bases removed from V and 5 bases from J, the gap between germline ends came to 10 bases. CDR1 SGHVS and CDR2 FQNEAQ come from the germline V gene.

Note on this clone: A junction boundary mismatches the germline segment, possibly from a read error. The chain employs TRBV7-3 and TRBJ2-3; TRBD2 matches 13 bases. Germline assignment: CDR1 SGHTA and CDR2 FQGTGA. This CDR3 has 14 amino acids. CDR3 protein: CASSPGLAGDAQYF. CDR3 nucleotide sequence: TGTGCCAGCAGCCCCGGACTAGCGGGAGATGCGCAGTATTTT.

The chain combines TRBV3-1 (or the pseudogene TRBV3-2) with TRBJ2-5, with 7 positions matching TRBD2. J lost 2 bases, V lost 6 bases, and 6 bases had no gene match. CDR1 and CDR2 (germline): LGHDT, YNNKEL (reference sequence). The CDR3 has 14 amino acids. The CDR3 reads CASRPSGAQETQYF. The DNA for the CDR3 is TGTGCCAGCAGACCCAGCGGGGCTCAAGAGACCCAGTACTTC.

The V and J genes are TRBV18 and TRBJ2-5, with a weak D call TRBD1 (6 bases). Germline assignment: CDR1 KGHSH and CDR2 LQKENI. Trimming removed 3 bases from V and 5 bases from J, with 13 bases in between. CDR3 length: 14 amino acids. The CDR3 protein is CASSPQQGRETQYF. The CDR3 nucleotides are TGTGCCAGCTCACCCCAACAGGGACGGGAGACCCAGTACTTC.

CDR3 sequence (DNA): TGTGCCAGCAGCCCGATGGACAGGAGACAAGAGACCCAGTACTTC. This translates into CASSPMDRRQETQYF. This chain joins TRBV7-9 and TRBJ2-5, with TRBD1 matching over 7 bases. The germline V gene encodes CDR1 SEHNR and CDR2 FQNEAQ (reference sequence). The CDR3 contains 15 residues. Trimming removed 5 bases from V and 2 bases from J; junction bases left unmatched: 8.

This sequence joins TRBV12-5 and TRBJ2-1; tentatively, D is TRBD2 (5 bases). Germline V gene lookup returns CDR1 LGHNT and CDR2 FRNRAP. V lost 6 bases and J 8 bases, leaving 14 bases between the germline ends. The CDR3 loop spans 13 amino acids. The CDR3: CASGLRDKDEQFF. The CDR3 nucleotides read TGTGCTAGTGGCCTCCGGGATAAGGATGAGCAGTTCTTC.

As DNA, the CDR3 is TGTGCTAGTGGTTTGACTACAGGGGGAGACGGGGAGCTGTTTTTT. This encodes CASGLTTGGDGELFF. The chain recombines TRBV12-5 with TRBJ2-2, with 8 bases aligning to TRBD1. This CDR3 spans 15 amino acids. The V and J ends lost 2 bases and 7 bases, in that order; junction bases with no gene match: 6. CDR1 is LGHNT, CDR2 FRNRAP, per germline.

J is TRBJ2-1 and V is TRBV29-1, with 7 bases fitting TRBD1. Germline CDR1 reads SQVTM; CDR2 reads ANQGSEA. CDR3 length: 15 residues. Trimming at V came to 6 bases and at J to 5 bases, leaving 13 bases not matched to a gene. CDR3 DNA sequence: TGCAGCGTCACTGACAGGGCCCGTAATCACAATGAGCAGTTCTTC. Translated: CSVTDRARNHNEQFF.

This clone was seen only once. The CDR3 nucleotides are TGTGCCAGCAGCTTGGGAGGGACCACCGGGGAGCTGTTTTTT. Its protein product is CASSLGGTTGELFF. The chain carries TRBV5-4 and TRBJ2-2; D may correspond to TRBD1 or TRBD2 (5 bases each). V lost 0 bases to trimming and J lost 4 bases, with 7 bases between them. CDR1 is SGHNT, CDR2 YYREEE, per germline (reference sequence). CDR3 length: 14 amino acids.

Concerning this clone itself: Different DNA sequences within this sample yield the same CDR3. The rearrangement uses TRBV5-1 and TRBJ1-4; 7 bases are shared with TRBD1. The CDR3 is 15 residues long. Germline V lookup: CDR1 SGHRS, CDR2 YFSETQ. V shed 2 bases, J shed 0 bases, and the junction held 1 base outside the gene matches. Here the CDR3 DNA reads TGCGCCAGCAGCTTAGGGACAGCAACTAATGAAAAACTGTTTTTT. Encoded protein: CASSLGTATNEKLFF.

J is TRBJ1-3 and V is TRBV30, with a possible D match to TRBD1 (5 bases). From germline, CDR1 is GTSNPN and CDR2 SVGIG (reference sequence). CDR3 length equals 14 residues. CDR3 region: CARGGRSSGNTIYF. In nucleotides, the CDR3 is TGTGCGAGGGGCGGGCGATCCTCTGGAAACACCATATATTTT.

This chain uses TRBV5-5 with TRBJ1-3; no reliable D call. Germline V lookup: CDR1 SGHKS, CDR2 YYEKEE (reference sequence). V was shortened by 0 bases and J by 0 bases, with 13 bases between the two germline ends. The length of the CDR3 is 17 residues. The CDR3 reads CASSLGPGRSSGNTIYF. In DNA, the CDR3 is TGTGCCAGCAGCTTGGGCCCCGGTCGTAGCTCTGGAAACACCATATATTTT.

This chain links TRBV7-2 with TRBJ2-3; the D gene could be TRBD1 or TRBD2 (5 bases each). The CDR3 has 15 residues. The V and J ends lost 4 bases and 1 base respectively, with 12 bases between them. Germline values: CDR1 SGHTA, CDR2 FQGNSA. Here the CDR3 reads CASSSGLRGTDTQYF. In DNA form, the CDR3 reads TGTGCCAGCAGCTCGGGGCTGAGGGGCACAGATACGCAGTATTTT. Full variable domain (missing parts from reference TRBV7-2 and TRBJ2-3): GAGVSQSPSNKVTEKGKDVELRCDPISGHTALYWYRQSLGQGLEFLIYFQGNSAPDKSGLPSDRFSAERTGGSVSTLTIQRTQQEDSAVYLCASSSGLRGTDTQYFGPGTRLTVL.

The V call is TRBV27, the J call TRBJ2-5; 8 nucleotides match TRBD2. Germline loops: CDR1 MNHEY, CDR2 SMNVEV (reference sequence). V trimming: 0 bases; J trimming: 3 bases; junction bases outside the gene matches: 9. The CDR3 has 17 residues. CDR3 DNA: TGTGCCAGCAGTTTATCCGGGCGGGGGGAACTCGAAGAGACCCAGTACTTC. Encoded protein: CASSLSGRGELEETQYF.

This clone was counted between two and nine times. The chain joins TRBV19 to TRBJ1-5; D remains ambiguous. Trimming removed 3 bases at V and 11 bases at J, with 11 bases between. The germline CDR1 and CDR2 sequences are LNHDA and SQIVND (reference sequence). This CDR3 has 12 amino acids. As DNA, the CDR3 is TGTGCCAGTAGTATTATGGAAGGTGCCCAGCATTTT. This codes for CASSIMEGAQHF. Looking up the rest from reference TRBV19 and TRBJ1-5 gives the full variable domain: DGGITQSPKYLFRKEGQNVTLSCEQNLNHDAMYWYRQDPGQGLRLIYYSQIVNDFQKGDIAEGYSVSREKKESFPLTVTSAQKNPTAFYLCASSIMEGAQHFGDGTRLSIL.

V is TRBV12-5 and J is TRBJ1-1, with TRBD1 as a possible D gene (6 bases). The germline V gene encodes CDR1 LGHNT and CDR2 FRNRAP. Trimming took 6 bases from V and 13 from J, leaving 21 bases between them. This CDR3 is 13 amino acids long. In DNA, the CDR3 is TGTGCTAGTGGCCCATCGGACAGCCTTGGTGGTTTCTTT. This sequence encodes CASGPSDSLGGFF.

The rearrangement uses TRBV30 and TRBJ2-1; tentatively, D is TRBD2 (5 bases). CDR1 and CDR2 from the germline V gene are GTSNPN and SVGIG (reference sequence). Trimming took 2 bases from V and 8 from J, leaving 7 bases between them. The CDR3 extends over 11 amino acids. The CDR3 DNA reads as TGTGCCTGGAGTTGGAGGCATGAGCAGTTCTTC. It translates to CAWSWRHEQFF.

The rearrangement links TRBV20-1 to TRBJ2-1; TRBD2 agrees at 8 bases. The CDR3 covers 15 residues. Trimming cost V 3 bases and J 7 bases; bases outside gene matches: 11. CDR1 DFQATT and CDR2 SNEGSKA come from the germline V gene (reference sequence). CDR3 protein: CSASSLTGGRNEQFF. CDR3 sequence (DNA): TGCAGTGCTAGTTCGCTAACGGGAGGGAGGAATGAGCAGTTCTTC.

The CDR3 is CASGPGPQLDSPLHF. The CDR3 bases are TGTGCCAGTGGCCCGGGCCCGCAGTTGGATTCACCCCTCCACTTT. The rearrangement uses TRBV19 and TRBJ1-6, with D unclear. V lost 8 bases and J lost 8, with 19 bases in between. CDR1 LNHDA and CDR2 SQIVND come from the germline V gene (reference sequence). CDR3 length equals 15 residues.

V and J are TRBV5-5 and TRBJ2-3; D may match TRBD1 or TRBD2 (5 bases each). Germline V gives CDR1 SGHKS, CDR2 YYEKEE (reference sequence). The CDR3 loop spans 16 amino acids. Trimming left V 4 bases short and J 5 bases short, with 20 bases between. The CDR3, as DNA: TGTGCCAGCAGCCCTCAAAGAGGGGCGGTGGGAGATACGCAGTATTTT. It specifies CASSPQRGAVGDTQYF.

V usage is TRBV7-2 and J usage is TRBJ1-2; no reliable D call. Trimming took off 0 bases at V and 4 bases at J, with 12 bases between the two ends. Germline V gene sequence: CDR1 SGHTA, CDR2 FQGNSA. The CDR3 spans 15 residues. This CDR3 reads CASSLAAGSGYGYTF. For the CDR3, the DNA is TGTGCCAGCAGCTTAGCGGCGGGATCGGGCTATGGCTACACCTTC.

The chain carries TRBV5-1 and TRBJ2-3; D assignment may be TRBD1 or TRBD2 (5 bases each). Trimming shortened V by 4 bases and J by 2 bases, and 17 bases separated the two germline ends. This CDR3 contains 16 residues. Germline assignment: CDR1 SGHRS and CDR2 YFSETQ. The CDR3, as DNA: TGCGCCAGCAGCCCCGGGAAGGGGATGGACACAGATACGCAGTATTTT. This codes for CASSPGKGMDTDTQYF.